This T cell receptor (beta chain) was obtained from a study of blood T cell repertoires in COVID-19 (dated by TCRdb to the early 2020s). Concerning the study at large: Recovered participants in ImmuneRACE Cohort 3 were defined as having two consecutive negative NP/OP PCR tests, clearance from a healthcare professional, or resolution of symptoms. Samples covering the acute and convalescent phases of COVID-19 were provided by collaborators in the United States, Italy and Spain. A de-identified subject ID, COVID-19 status, age in years and sex were almost always included in the sample metadata. The repertoires were made available in a free public database intended to serve as a resource for research on the immune response to SARS-CoV-2. Samples were obtained from the ongoing ImmuneRACE study (first 160 participants) and from approximately 1,200 subjects provided by 6 global collaborators. The prospective study material was composed of cDNA or gDNA derived from T cells, B-cell-depleted T cells, or PBMCs. Deeply sampled blood TCRbeta repertoires from subjects exposed to, actively infected with, or recovered from COVID-19 were included in the dataset. Where available, HLA class I and class II types were taken from metadata supplied by the sample provider and were not determined by assay-based typing. Overall study results and their limits: Clinical and demographic metadata were provided uncurated, with the amount varying by source and participant.

TCRbeta CDR3 regions were amplified from genomic DNA using the immunoSEQ Assay, a bias-controlled multiplex PCR. As for the original processing: Within the assay, amplification of reference gene primers was used to estimate how many nucleated cells each sample contained. Sequence reads were collapsed and filtered to measure the absolute abundance of every unique TCRbeta CDR3 rearrangement. For each sample, productive Simpson clonality was calculated as the square root of Simpson's diversity index over productive rearrangements. Held by TCRdb, this immuneACCESS table contains in-frame sequences only and omits some clones. Under half of the omission traces to an unresolved V gene where checked; the cause of the rest is unknown. Clonal size and the V and J genes are those of that table, whereas D and trimming came from the DNA. In this sample the table shows roughly 200,000 clones, about 86% of which occur a single time. The top ten hold around 25% of the sample.

Participants in the prospective study were aged about 18 to 89 years, lived in 20 to 25 United States geographic areas, and enrolled through a virtual design. In the prospective study, cohorts were assigned on the basis of participant-reported clinical history obtained from a screening survey and a study questionnaire. In the prospective study, whole blood, serum and a nasopharyngeal or oropharyngeal swab were collected from each participant by mobile phlebotomists. Prospective study participants could optionally give additional blood draws and questionnaires over a roughly 2-month period. Blood samples from the prospective study were shipped frozen or at room temperature prior to DNA extraction. Trimming removed 0 bases from V and 10 bases from J, leaving 10 bases between the germline ends. According to the germline V gene (reference sequence), CDR1 reads DFQATT and CDR2 reads SNEGSKA. The CDR3, from cysteine to phenylalanine, totals 11 residues. CDR3 DNA is the only sequence kept; it has 33 bases, read in frame from the first base.

Comments on this clone: Its antigen target is currently unknown. It has no much larger one-base neighbor in the sample; base qualities were not kept.

The specimen was PBMCs or T cells enriched from blood (not recorded which). The sequence was obtained from a woman aged 35 to 49 in a cohort exposed to, infected with or recovered from COVID-19 (not recorded which). Recombination connected TRBV20-1 to TRBJ2-7; the D gene assignment is ambiguous. The DNA is as follows: TGCAGTGCTAGAGATGGCAGGCCTCAGTACTTC. Its amino acids are CSARDGRPQYF.